This TCR beta chain was captured in a study of cytomegalovirus exposure and HLA in healthy donors. Across the study: It was reported in a later analysis that the same platform had been used for the roughly 110 validation repertoires as for the 666 first-cohort repertoires.

It was the approximately 130-subject validation cohort, separate from the roughly 700-subject first cohort, to which the donors belonged. Germline V gene data show CDR1 as SGHDN and CDR2 as FVKESK. This CDR3 contains 13 residues. V was clipped by 0 bases and J by 10 bases, with 12 bases between them. The method was immunoSEQ multiplex PCR; TCRdb's version includes in-frame clones alone and lacks a portion of them. The sample includes some 180,000 clones, 86% of them seen just once. As concerns this clone: Antigen specificity is unknown.

Study conclusions and caveats: The tendency of first-cohort TCR clusters to co-occur in the 90 to 150 validation repertoires emerged from a later analysis. Specificity of a few CMV-associated chains for CMV antigens was verified in vitro.

This clonotype was obtained from a man aged 25 to 40 in good health and CMV-seropositive. This chain links TRBV14 with TRBJ1-1; a weak D match, TRBD1 (5 bases). Sample: PBMCs. The DNA for the CDR3 is TGTGCCAGCAGCCAAGAACATTGGGGCGCAGCTTTCTTT. Protein: CASSQEHWGAAFF.